The 24 T cell receptor beta chains presented below share a single source sample, sequenced in a study of OX40 agonist ivuxolimab in advanced cancers. Libraries were prepared by immunoSEQ multiplex PCR; TCRdb keeps only in-frame clonotypes and omits some of them. The sample shows tens of thousands of clones, around 77% of them seen only once. The sequenced sample was CD4+ or CD8+ T cells sorted from blood, obtained in a trial of the OX40 agonist ivuxolimab. Receptor source: an adult with an advanced solid tumor such as melanoma, head and neck, liver or kidney cancer.

The chain couples TRBV2 to TRBJ2-2; D is possibly TRBD1 (6 bases). Germline assignment: CDR1 SNHLY and CDR2 FYNNEI. CDR3 length: 14 amino acids. Deletions cut 7 bases from V and 1 base from J, with 10 bases between. Written as DNA, the CDR3 is TGTGCCAGCACCGGCAGGGGGAACACCGGGGAGCTGTTTTTT. Its translation is CASTGRGNTGELFF.

This rearrangement joins TRBV18 to TRBJ2-3, with D possibly matching TRBD2 (5 bases). V was clipped by 2 bases and J by 1 base, with 13 bases between them. The CDR3 sequence is 16 residues long. Germline loops: CDR1 KGHSH, CDR2 LQKENI. The CDR3 coding sequence is TGTGCCAGCTCACCAATAGGAGAGGGTGGCACAGATACGCAGTATTTT. Its translation: CASSPIGEGGTDTQYF.

The V call is TRBV28, the J call TRBJ2-4; weak D call: TRBD2 (5 bases). The CDR3 spans 19 residues. Germline loops: CDR1 MDHEN, CDR2 SYDVKM. With 2 bases removed from V and 0 bases from J, the gap between germline ends came to 20 bases. The CDR3 here is CASSLVVWETALAKNIQYF. The CDR3 coding sequence is TGTGCCAGCAGTTTAGTTGTGTGGGAGACTGCCCTAGCCAAAAACATTCAGTACTTC.

This chain links TRBV28 with TRBJ1-4; D might be TRBD1 (5 bases). Germline assignment: CDR1 MDHEN and CDR2 SYDVKM. The germline V and J ends were trimmed by 4 bases and 6 bases, with 21 bases remaining between them. The CDR3 is 17 residues long. CDR3 DNA sequence: TGTGCCAGCAGTTCTTCCATCCGGGGCATCGCCGATGAAAAACTGTTTTTT. Its protein product is CASSSSIRGIADEKLFF. Full variable domain (remainder filled in from reference TRBV28 and TRBJ1-4): DVKVTQSSRYLVKRTGEKVFLECVQDMDHENMFWYRQDPGLGLRLIYFSYDVKMKEKGDIPEGYSVSREKKERFSLILESASTNQTSMYLCASSSSIRGIADEKLFFGSGTQLSVL.

This CDR3 reads CATSRDRLAGPYEQYF. The CDR3 DNA reads TGTGCCACCAGCAGAGATCGGCTAGCGGGACCCTACGAGCAGTACTTC. The chain uses TRBV15 and TRBJ2-7, with 9 positions matching TRBD2. J gave up 2 bases and V 0 bases, and 5 bases lay outside the gene matches. The CDR3 is made up of 16 amino acids. Germline CDR1 is LNHNV and CDR2 is YYDKDF (reference sequence).

This chain joins TRBV7-8 and TRBJ2-1, with 13 nucleotides matching TRBD2. V lost 1 base to trimming and J lost 8 bases; unmatched junction nucleotides: 2. The CDR3 extends over 15 amino acids. The V gene's germline CDR1 is SGHVS and CDR2 FQNEAQ. The CDR3 coding sequence is TGTGCCAGCAGCTTAGGACTAGCGGGGGGCTATGAGCAGTTCTTC. It translates to CASSLGLAGGYEQFF.

The V gene is TRBV9, the J gene TRBJ2-5; D may be TRBD2 (5 bases). V lost 4 bases and J lost 3, with 16 bases in between. Germline CDR1 and CDR2: SGDLS and YYNGEE. The CDR3 totals 15 residues. CDR3 in DNA: TGTGCCAGCAGCCCCTGGGCGGGTGAGGAAGAGACCCAGTACTTC. Residues: CASSPWAGEEETQYF.

This clone was observed a handful of times. The chain has TRBV27 and TRBJ2-1; D call uncertain. With 8 bases removed from V and 7 bases from J, the gap between germline ends came to 15 bases. Germline CDR1 is MNHEY and CDR2 is SMNVEV (reference sequence). CDR3 length equals 13 residues. The DNA for the CDR3 is TGTGCCAGCGCCTGGGCGACACGGAATGAGCAGTTCTTC. It codes for CASAWATRNEQFF.

On this clone itself: Distinct nucleotide sequences in the sample also encode this CDR3. The J gene is TRBJ2-3, the V gene TRBV28, with TRBD2 matching over 8 bases. Looked up from germline, CDR1 is MDHEN and CDR2 is SYDVKM. J was trimmed by 4 bases and V by 3 bases; bases with no gene match: 6. The length of the CDR3 is 15 residues. CDR3 in amino acids: CASSLLGLGADTQYF. The DNA for the CDR3 is TGTGCCAGCAGTTTGTTGGGACTAGGGGCAGATACGCAGTATTTT. The full variable domain, completed using reference TRBV28 and TRBJ2-3, is DVKVTQSSRYLVKRTGEKVFLECVQDMDHENMFWYRQDPGLGLRLIYFSYDVKMKEKGDIPEGYSVSREKKERFSLILESASTNQTSMYLCASSLLGLGADTQYFGPGTRLTVL.

This clone is a singleton in its sample. The chain joins TRBV7-9 to TRBJ2-6; D assignment may be TRBD1 or TRBD2 (5 bases each). CDR1 SEHNR and CDR2 FQNEAQ come from the germline V gene (reference sequence). This CDR3 is 18 amino acids long. Trimming took 3 bases from V and 0 from J, leaving 15 bases between them. This CDR3 is CASSLGARGPSGANVLTF. The CDR3 DNA reads as TGTGCCAGCAGCTTGGGAGCACGGGGCCCCTCTGGGGCCAACGTCCTGACTTTC.

This chain uses TRBV7-9 with TRBJ2-2, with 7 bases lining up with TRBD2. The CDR3 contains 16 residues. Germline CDR1 reads SEHNR; CDR2 reads FQNEAQ (reference sequence). V lost 5 bases to trimming and J lost 3 bases; unmatched junction nucleotides: 9. In nucleotides, the CDR3 is TGTGCCAGCAGCCCAGTCTTGCTAGCGGACACCGGGGAGCTGTTTTTT. This translates into CASSPVLLADTGELFF.

This chain joins TRBV28 and TRBJ2-3; possible D gene TRBD2, 5 bases. Germline V gives CDR1 MDHEN, CDR2 SYDVKM. This CDR3 comprises 15 residues. The V gene lost 3 bases and the J gene lost 0 bases, with 10 bases spanning the gap. The CDR3 loop reads CASSLGTGSTDTQYF. As DNA, the CDR3 is TGTGCCAGCAGTTTGGGTACGGGAAGCACAGATACGCAGTATTTT.

The chain joins TRBV28 to TRBJ1-2; D is undetermined. CDR1 is MDHEN, CDR2 SYDVKM, per germline. V lost 2 bases and J 2 bases, leaving 9 bases between the germline ends. The CDR3 extends over 14 amino acids. CDR3 in amino acids: CASSLVGNNYGYTF. DNA of the CDR3: TGTGCCAGCAGTTTAGTCGGCAACAACTATGGCTACACCTTC.

The CDR3 sequence is CASTTSAGVNSYEQYF. CDR3 sequence (DNA): TGTGCCAGCACGACTAGCGCCGGAGTTAACTCCTACGAGCAGTACTTC. The genes are TRBV7-9 and TRBJ2-5; 8 positions match TRBD2. The DNA end is a closer match to TRBJ2-7, so the J assignment may be wrong. Germline values: CDR1 SEHNR, CDR2 FQNEAQ (reference sequence). The length of the CDR3 is 16 residues.

The J gene is TRBJ2-1, the V gene TRBV4-3, with D possibly TRBD2 on 6 matching bases. CDR3 length: 14 amino acids. Germline values: CDR1 LGHNA, CDR2 YSLEER. The V gene lost 2 bases and the J gene lost 6 bases, with 11 bases spanning the gap. As DNA, the CDR3 is TGCGCCAGCAGCCAACTAGAGGAGGGCAATGAGCAGTTCTTC. Its protein is CASSQLEEGNEQFF.

The V call is TRBV28, the J call TRBJ2-7, with D perhaps being TRBD1 or TRBD2 (5 bases each). V lost 6 bases and J lost 2, with 14 bases in between. The germline V gene has CDR1 MDHEN and CDR2 SYDVKM. The CDR3 sequence is 14 residues long. The CDR3 coding sequence is TGTGCCAGCAGCCTCCTGGGGGTGACCTACGAGCAGTACTTC. This translates into CASSLLGVTYEQYF.

The chain uses TRBV28 and TRBJ2-5; possibly TRBD1 or TRBD2 for D (5 bases each). The V end was cut by 7 bases, the J end by 3 bases, with 15 bases between. Germline CDR1 MDHEN, CDR2 SYDVKM. The CDR3 runs to 14 residues. This CDR3 reads CASNQSGPKETQYF. CDR3 sequence (DNA): TGTGCCAGCAACCAGTCGGGACCTAAAGAGACCCAGTACTTC.

The V and J genes are TRBV4-3 and TRBJ2-7; 8 bases map to TRBD1. This CDR3 comprises 16 residues. The trim removed 0 bases at V and 4 bases at J, leaving 8 bases unmatched. The V gene's germline CDR1 is LGHNA and CDR2 YSLEER. The DNA for the CDR3 is TGCGCCAGCAGCCAAGATGCCGGGACAGGCGTGTACGAGCAGTACTTC. It yields the protein CASSQDAGTGVYEQYF.

This chain joins TRBV11-2 and TRBJ2-1, with D possibly TRBD2 on 5 matching bases. CDR1 and CDR2 from the germline V gene are SGHAT and FQNNGV. This CDR3 spans 14 amino acids. Trimming stripped 1 base from V and 8 bases from J, with 12 bases between. The CDR3 region is CASSLARDLDEQFF. CDR3 DNA sequence: TGTGCCAGCAGCTTAGCACGGGATCTCGATGAGCAGTTCTTC.

This chain uses TRBV27 with TRBJ2-2, with TRBD1 matching 10 bases. CDR3 length: 13 amino acids. Germline V gene sequence: CDR1 MNHEY, CDR2 SMNVEV (reference sequence). V trimming: 8 bases; J trimming: 7 bases; junction bases outside the gene matches: 4. Here the CDR3 reads CASGTGALGELFF. For the CDR3, the DNA is TGTGCCAGCGGGACAGGGGCTCTCGGGGAGCTGTTTTTT.

This clone was recorded only once. The chain couples TRBV30 to TRBJ2-2, with D possibly matching TRBD1 (6 bases). The length of the CDR3 is 16 residues. The V end lost 5 bases, the J end lost 5 bases, and 21 bases lay between the germline ends. Germline V lookup: CDR1 GTSNPN, CDR2 SVGIG (reference sequence). Here the CDR3 DNA reads TGTGCCTGGGACTCGGGGCAGGGGACAATAACCGGGGAGCTGTTTTTT. This codes for CAWDSGQGTITGELFF.

The CDR3 DNA reads TGTGCCAGCAGTGCTTTCAGGGAAACCTACGAGCAGTACTTC. This gives the protein CASSAFRETYEQYF. The chain employs TRBV25-1 and TRBJ2-7; TRBD1 might be the D (5 bases). V was shortened by 4 bases and J by 2 bases, with 12 bases between the two germline ends. The germline CDR1 and CDR2 sequences are MGHDK and SYGVNS. The length of the CDR3 is 14 residues.

Only one count was recorded for this clone. The J gene is TRBJ1-1, the V gene TRBV5-1; perhaps TRBD1 as D (5 bases). The germline V gene has CDR1 SGHRS and CDR2 YFSETQ. V was cut by 4 bases and J by 1 base, with 17 bases left in between. The CDR3 extends over 16 amino acids. This CDR3 is CASSLTPGIENTEAFF. As DNA, the CDR3 is TGCGCCAGCAGCCTTACTCCAGGGATAGAGAACACTGAAGCTTTCTTT.

About this clone itself: This same CDR3 is encoded by further DNA sequences in the sample. The chain links TRBV4-1 to TRBJ1-1; 7 positions agree with TRBD1. Unmatched junction bases numbered 7, after V lost 4 bases and J lost 5 bases. There are 14 residues in the CDR3. Germline loops: CDR1 MGHRA, CDR2 YSYEKL. The CDR3, as DNA: TGCGCCAGCAGCCTTACAGGGGTGATGACTGAAGCTTTCTTT. This gives the protein CASSLTGVMTEAFF.